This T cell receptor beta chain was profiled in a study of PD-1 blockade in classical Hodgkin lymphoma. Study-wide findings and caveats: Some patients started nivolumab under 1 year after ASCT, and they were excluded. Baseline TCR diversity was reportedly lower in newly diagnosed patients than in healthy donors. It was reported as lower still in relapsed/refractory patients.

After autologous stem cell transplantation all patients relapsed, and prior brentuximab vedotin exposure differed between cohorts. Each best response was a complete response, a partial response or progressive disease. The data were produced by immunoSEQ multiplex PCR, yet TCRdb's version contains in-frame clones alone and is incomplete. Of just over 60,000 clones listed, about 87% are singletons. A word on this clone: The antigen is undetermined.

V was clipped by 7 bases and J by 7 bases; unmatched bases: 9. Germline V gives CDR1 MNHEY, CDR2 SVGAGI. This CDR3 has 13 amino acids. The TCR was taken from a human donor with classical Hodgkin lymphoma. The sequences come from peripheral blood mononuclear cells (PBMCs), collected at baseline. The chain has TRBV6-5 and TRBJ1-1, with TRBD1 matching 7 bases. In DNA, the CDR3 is TGTGCCAGCAAAACGACAGGGACTTTTGAAGCTTTCTTT. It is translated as CASKTTGTFEAFF.